These 17 T cell receptor beta chains were all obtained from the same sample, sequenced in a study of cytomegalovirus exposure and HLA in healthy donors (dated by TCRdb to 2016 to 2017). Library preparation was by the immunoSEQ multiplex PCR assay. A mixture of 60 forward primers for TCR Vbeta segments and 13 reverse primers for TCR Jbeta segments was used in the multiplex PCR. Here the immuneACCESS table is served through TCRdb, limited to in-frame sequences with V and J called. Missing clones are a known gap in these copies; in checked studies unresolved V genes cover under half, and the rest lacks a known reason. This sample is represented by roughly 110,000 clones; 65% to 80% of them were singletons. Approximately 11% of the sample belongs to the ten largest clones. Sample: PBMCs. The source of these receptors is a man between 35 and 55 years old in good health and CMV-seropositive.

The gene calls are TRBV28 and TRBJ1-2, with a weak D call TRBD1 (5 bases). CDR1 is MDHEN, CDR2 SYDVKM, per germline. This CDR3 is 12 amino acids long. V gave up 3 bases and J gave up 13 bases, with 15 bases separating them. Here the CDR3 reads CASSFGGVGGTF. The CDR3 nucleotides read TGTGCCAGCAGTTTTGGGGGGGTCGGGGGCACCTTC.

This clone was detected only once. V is TRBV10-3 and J is TRBJ1-1; 11 bases are shared with TRBD1. Germline values: CDR1 ENHRY, CDR2 SYGVKD. The CDR3 sequence is 16 residues long. J gave up 3 bases and V 6 bases, and 9 bases lay outside the gene matches. In DNA form, the CDR3 reads TGTGCCATCAGGCCCCGGGACAGGGGGATGGACACTGAAGCTTTCTTT. Translated: CAIRPRDRGMDTEAFF.

The chain has TRBV7-9 and TRBJ2-7; D remains ambiguous. Per germline, CDR1 SEHNR and CDR2 FQNEAQ (reference sequence). The ends were cut back, 6 bases at V and 0 bases at J, with 15 bases in the middle. This CDR3 is built from 15 residues. DNA for the CDR3: TGTGCCAGCAGTTTCTCCGCGGTGAGCTCCTACGAGCAGTACTTC. It translates to CASSFSAVSSYEQYF.

The chain couples TRBV7-2 to TRBJ2-7; 8 nucleotides align to TRBD1. The length of the CDR3 is 14 residues. Germline V gene sequence: CDR1 SGHTA, CDR2 FQGNSA. Trimming took 5 bases from V and 7 from J; bases not matched to a gene: 10. The CDR3 nucleotides are TGTGCCAGCAGCCTCCACCCCCAGGGGGCTGAGCAGTACTTC. Translating gives CASSLHPQGAEQYF.

This clone appeared once. The chain links TRBV6-1 to TRBJ2-7; no reliable D call. V lost 3 bases, J lost 7 bases, and 16 bases lay in between. Germline CDR1 reads MNHNS; CDR2 reads SASEGT. The CDR3 has 14 residues. CDR3 sequence: CASSDSLPLGEQYF. DNA for the CDR3: TGTGCCAGCAGTGACTCCTTGCCCCTCGGGGAGCAGTACTTC.

The chain couples TRBV25-1 to TRBJ2-3, with a weak D call TRBD2 (6 bases). This CDR3 region has 16 residues. The V end lost 1 base, the J end lost 0 bases, and 11 bases lay between the germline ends. CDR1 is MGHDK and CDR2 is SYGVNS in the germline V gene. Here the CDR3 reads CASSESGGESTDTQYF. CDR3 bases: TGTGCCAGCAGTGAATCTGGCGGGGAGAGCACAGATACGCAGTATTTT.

V and J are TRBV7-8 and TRBJ2-5; D is ambiguous. CDR3 length: 15 amino acids. Per germline, CDR1 SGHVS and CDR2 FQNEAQ. V dropped 3 bases and J dropped 0 bases, with 11 bases sitting between them. The CDR3 coding sequence is TGTGCCAGCAGCTTTCTTCAGTCGTACCAAGAGACCCAGTACTTC. This translates into CASSFLQSYQETQYF.

The chain employs TRBV7-2 and TRBJ2-3, with D possibly TRBD1 on 6 matching bases. This CDR3 comprises 14 residues. With 5 bases removed from V and 7 bases from J, the gap between germline ends came to 16 bases. Germline V CDR1 and CDR2: SGHTA, FQGNSA. CDR3 DNA sequence: TGTGCCAGCAGCGAATACAGGGAGCCGAATACGCAGTATTTT. This translates into CASSEYREPNTQYF.

The table lists this clone with a few counts. The rearrangement links TRBV19 to TRBJ1-2; 8 bases agree with TRBD1. The CDR3 runs to 15 residues. CDR1 and CDR2 from the germline V gene are LNHDA and SQIVND (reference sequence). V shed 6 bases and J 8 bases; nucleotides not matched to a gene: 14. DNA for the CDR3: TGTGCCAGTAGCAAGCGACAGGGGAGGTCTTGGGGCTACACCTTC. It specifies CASSKRQGRSWGYTF.

This rearrangement joins TRBV5-8 to TRBJ2-5, with a weak D call TRBD2 (5 bases). The germline CDR1 and CDR2 sequences are SGHTS and YDEGEE. V dropped 0 bases and J dropped 1 base, with 13 bases sitting between them. This CDR3 region has 16 residues. The CDR3 DNA reads TGTGCCAGCAGCTTGGCGCGGGCCTCTGCCCAAGAGACCCAGTACTTC. This sequence encodes CASSLARASAQETQYF.

This clone was observed a handful of times. This rearrangement joins TRBV4-3 to TRBJ1-4; D ambiguous. Germline CDR1 is LGHNA and CDR2 is YSLEER. The CDR3 length is 16 residues. The V gene lost 1 base and the J gene lost 5 bases, with 14 bases spanning the gap. The CDR3 loop reads CASSQVGPLINEKLFF. CDR3 bases: TGCGCCAGCAGCCAAGTCGGTCCCCTAATAAATGAAAAACTGTTTTTT.

The J gene is TRBJ2-1, the V gene TRBV15, with 7 bases identical to TRBD1. Germline CDR1 and CDR2: LNHNV and YYDKDF (reference sequence). The CDR3 consists of 14 residues. The junction had 10 bases not matched to a gene; V was cut back by 4 bases and J by 10 bases. CDR3 residues: CATSTRTTGKEQFF. The CDR3 DNA reads as TGTGCCACCAGCACCAGGACGACAGGGAAGGAGCAGTTCTTC.

This sequence joins TRBV2 and TRBJ2-7; 8 bases fit TRBD1. Per germline, CDR1 SNHLY and CDR2 FYNNEI. CDR3 length equals 15 residues. The J segment lost 3 bases and the V segment lost 6 bases, leaving 10 bases of the junction unmatched. The CDR3, as DNA: TGTGCCAGCAGCCACCCGGGACAGGCTCTCTACGAGCAGTACTTC. It translates to CASSHPGQALYEQYF.

The J gene is TRBJ2-3, the V gene TRBV5-1; 9 bases map to TRBD1. This CDR3 contains 14 residues. CDR1 is SGHRS and CDR2 is YFSETQ in the germline V gene. V lost 2 bases to trimming and J lost 6 bases; unmatched junction nucleotides: 4. CDR3 coding DNA: TGCGCCAGCAGCTTAGGACAGGGGTTGGATACGCAGTATTTT. The encoded protein is CASSLGQGLDTQYF.

The chain is built from TRBV5-1 and TRBJ1-2, with 12 bases aligning to TRBD1. Germline CDR1 SGHRS, CDR2 YFSETQ. The V gene end was trimmed by 4 bases and the J gene end by 0 bases; junction bases not matched to a gene: 4. The CDR3 has 16 amino acids. Here the CDR3 reads CASSRGQGAANYGYTF. CDR3 DNA sequence: TGCGCCAGCAGCCGGGGACAGGGGGCAGCTAACTATGGCTACACCTTC.

The chain joins TRBV5-4 to TRBJ1-5, with D unresolved. The CDR3 length is 13 residues. CDR1 and CDR2 (germline): SGHNT, YYREEE (reference sequence). The germline V and J ends were trimmed by 5 bases and 9 bases, with 15 bases remaining between them. The CDR3 coding sequence is TGTGCCAGCAGTCAACAGCCGGCTCGGCCCCAGCATTTT. It yields the protein CASSQQPARPQHF.

The chain couples TRBV19 to TRBJ2-3; 15 positions agree with TRBD2. This CDR3 is 19 amino acids long. Germline V gene data show CDR1 as LNHDA and CDR2 as SQIVND (reference sequence). The V gene end was trimmed by 5 bases and the J gene end by 1 base; junction bases not matched to a gene: 10. This chain's CDR3 is CASSHLGLAGGRGTDTQYF. The CDR3 nucleotides read TGTGCCAGTAGTCATCTCGGACTAGCGGGGGGGCGAGGCACAGATACGCAGTATTTT.